This TCR beta chain was retrieved from a study of Ad26.COV2.S vaccination and SARS-CoV-2 variants. Across the study: Trial arm assignment for the donor was COV1001 Ad26.COV2.S.

The CDR3 is 14 residues long. V lost 4 bases and J lost 0, with 10 bases in between. The germline V gene encodes CDR1 SNHLY and CDR2 FYNNEI. Note on this clone: As yet, its antigen is unknown.

Treatment described: some 20 received Ad26.COV2.S at low or high dose, single or two shots; roughly five received placebo; per-sample allocation not given. Collection of the samples took place on day 63 after the first injection of vaccine or placebo. Ad26.COV2.S expressed prefusion-stabilized spike from the original Wuhan strain. Method: immunoSEQ multiplex PCR; TCRdb's copy keeps in-frame clones and lacks some. The data show about 480,000 clones, with around nine tenths seen just once and 13% held by the top ten. Study-level findings and limits: Vaccinees showed greater spike-specific TCR breadth than placebo recipients.

The TCR was taken from a person aged 18-65 years who received the Ad26.COV2.S COVID-19 vaccine or a placebo. The sequencing here drew on peripheral blood, taken in a trial of Ad26.COV2.S vaccine versus placebo. The chain recombines TRBV2 with TRBJ2-7; D is ambiguous. CDR3 bases: TGTGCCAGCAGTGCAACCTTTCTCTCCTACGAGCAGTACTTC. Amino acids: CASSATFLSYEQYF.